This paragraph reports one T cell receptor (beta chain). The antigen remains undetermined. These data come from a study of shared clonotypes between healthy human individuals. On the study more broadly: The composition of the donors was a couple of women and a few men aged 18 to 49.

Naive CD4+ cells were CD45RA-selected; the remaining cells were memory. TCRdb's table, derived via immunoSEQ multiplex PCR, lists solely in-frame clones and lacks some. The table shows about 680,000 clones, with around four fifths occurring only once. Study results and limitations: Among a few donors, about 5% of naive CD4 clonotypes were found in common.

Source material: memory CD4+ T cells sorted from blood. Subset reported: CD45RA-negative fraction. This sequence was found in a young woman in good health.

The CDR3 sequence: CASSPEQGNQPQHF. Written as DNA, the CDR3 is TGTGCCAGCTCACCCGAACAGGGGAATCAGCCCCAGCATTTT. The chain couples TRBV18 to TRBJ1-5; TRBD1 agrees at 7 bases. The trim removed 3 bases at V and 4 bases at J, leaving 3 bases unmatched. Germline assignment: CDR1 KGHSH and CDR2 LQKENI. This CDR3 comprises 14 residues.